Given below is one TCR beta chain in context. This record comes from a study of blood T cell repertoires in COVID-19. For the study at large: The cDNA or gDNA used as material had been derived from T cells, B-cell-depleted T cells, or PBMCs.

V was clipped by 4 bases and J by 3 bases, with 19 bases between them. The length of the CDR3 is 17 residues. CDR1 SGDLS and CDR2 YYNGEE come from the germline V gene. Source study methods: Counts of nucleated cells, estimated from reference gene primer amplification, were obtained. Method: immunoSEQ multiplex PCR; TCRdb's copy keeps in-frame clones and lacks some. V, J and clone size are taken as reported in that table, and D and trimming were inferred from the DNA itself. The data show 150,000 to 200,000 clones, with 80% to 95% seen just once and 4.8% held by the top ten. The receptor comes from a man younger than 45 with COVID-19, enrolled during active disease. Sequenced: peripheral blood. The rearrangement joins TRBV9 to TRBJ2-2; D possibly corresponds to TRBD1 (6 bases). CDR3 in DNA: TGTGCCAGCAGCCCTCCCTGGGGGCAGGCGGACACCGGGGAGCTGTTTTTT. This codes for CASSPPWGQADTGELFF.